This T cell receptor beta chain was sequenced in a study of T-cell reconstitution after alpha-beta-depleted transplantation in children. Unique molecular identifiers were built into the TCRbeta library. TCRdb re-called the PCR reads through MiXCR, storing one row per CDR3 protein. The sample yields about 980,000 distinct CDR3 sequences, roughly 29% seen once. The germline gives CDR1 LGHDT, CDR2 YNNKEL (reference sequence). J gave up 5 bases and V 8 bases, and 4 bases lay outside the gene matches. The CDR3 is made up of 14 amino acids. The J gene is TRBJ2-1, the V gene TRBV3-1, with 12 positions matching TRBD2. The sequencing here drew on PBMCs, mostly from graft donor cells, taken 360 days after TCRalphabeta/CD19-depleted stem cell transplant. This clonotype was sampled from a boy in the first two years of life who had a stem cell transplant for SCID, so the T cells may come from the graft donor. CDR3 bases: TGTGCCAGCGGGAGACTAGCGGGGGACAATGAGCAGTTCTTC. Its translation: CASGRLAGDNEQFF.